This entry lists 23 T cell receptor beta chains sequenced from one sample in a study of shared clonotypes between healthy human individuals. The assay was immunoSEQ multiplex PCR, and TCRdb's table has in-frame clones only and misses some. Here the sample spans 650,000 to 750,000 clones, less than 80% being singletons. Specimen: memory CD4+ T cells sorted from blood. Subset specified: CD45RA-negative fraction. These TCRs come from a woman aged 25 to 39 in good health.

This sequence joins TRBV14 and TRBJ2-3; the match to TRBD1 covers 10 bases. Germline V CDR1 and CDR2: SGHDN, FVKESK. V lost 4 bases to trimming and J lost 0 bases; unmatched junction nucleotides: 4. The CDR3 contains 16 residues. The CDR3 nucleotides are TGTGCCAGCAGCCGGACAGGGGGAGCTAGCACAGATACGCAGTATTTT. Amino acid sequence: CASSRTGGASTDTQYF. The full variable domain, in which reference TRBV14 and TRBJ2-3 provide the parts outside the CDR3, is EAGVTQFPSHSVIEKGQTVTLRCDPISGHDNLYWYRRVMGKEIKFLLHFVKESKQDESGMPNNRFLAERTGGTYSTLKVQPAELEDSGVYFCASSRTGGASTDTQYFGPGTRLTVL.

The chain combines TRBV27 with TRBJ2-1, with D unresolved. In germline, CDR1 is MNHEY, CDR2 SMNVEV (reference sequence). V was clipped by 6 bases and J by 4 bases, with 4 bases between them. This CDR3 has 11 residues. The CDR3, as DNA: TGTGCCAGCAGGGAGTACAATGAGCAGTTCTTC. Its translation is CASREYNEQFF.

The V call is TRBV4-2, the J call TRBJ1-2, with D maybe TRBD1 (5 bases). Germline CDR1 LGHNA, CDR2 YNFKEQ. The V gene lost 0 bases and the J gene lost 4 bases, with 15 bases spanning the gap. This CDR3 region has 16 residues. Here the CDR3 reads CASSQDGTGVFYGYTF. CDR3 DNA: TGTGCCAGCAGCCAAGACGGGACCGGAGTGTTCTATGGCTACACCTTC.

The chain links TRBV27 to TRBJ1-1, with 9 positions matching TRBD1. V was clipped by 3 bases and J by 1 base; unmatched bases: 9. Germline V lookup: CDR1 MNHEY, CDR2 SMNVEV (reference sequence). The length of the CDR3 is 17 residues. This CDR3 is CASSFLRLGQGNTEAFF. The CDR3 DNA reads TGTGCCAGCAGTTTCCTTAGGCTGGGACAGGGGAACACTGAAGCTTTCTTT.

The chain has TRBV28 and TRBJ2-7; 7 bases match TRBD1. Trimming at V came to 2 bases and at J to 0 bases, leaving 25 bases not matched to a gene. Per the germline V gene, CDR1 is MDHEN and CDR2 is SYDVKM. The CDR3 spans 22 residues. Here the CDR3 reads CASSLSAQLSLLPGTVSYEQYF. CDR3 bases: TGTGCCAGCAGTTTAAGCGCCCAGTTAAGTCTCCTACCCGGGACAGTCTCCTACGAGCAGTACTTC.

The chain has TRBV5-3 and TRBJ1-2; D is uncertain. TRBV5-3 is an open reading frame, and its role is uncertain. CDR3 length: 14 residues. Between the trimmed V and J ends, which lost 8 bases and 4 bases, there was a span of 18 bases. CDR3 loop: CASTRTLDAYGYTF. CDR3 DNA: TGTGCCAGCACCCGAACGCTTGATGCCTATGGCTACACCTTC.

V usage is TRBV29-1 and J usage is TRBJ1-2; 9 bases agree with TRBD1. The length of the CDR3 is 14 residues. Germline V gene sequence: CDR1 SQVTM, CDR2 ANQGSEA. Trimming at V came to 7 bases and at J to 4 bases, leaving 10 bases not matched to a gene. CDR3 in DNA: TGCAGCGGTAACACCGGGACAGGGCTCTATGGCTACACCTTC. Translation: CSGNTGTGLYGYTF.

This clone has just one count. V and J are TRBV28 and TRBJ2-7; tentatively, D is TRBD1 or TRBD2 (5 bases each). Germline lookup yields CDR1 MDHEN and CDR2 SYDVKM. V was clipped by 5 bases and J by 4 bases, with 12 bases between them. The CDR3 is 13 amino acids. The CDR3 DNA follows: TGTGCCAGCAGTCAACGGGGCAGATACGAGCAGTACTTC. As protein: CASSQRGRYEQYF.

The chain joins TRBV5-5 to TRBJ1-2; D uncertain. Germline V gives CDR1 SGHKS, CDR2 YYEKEE (reference sequence). The CDR3 totals 13 residues. V lost 1 base to trimming and J lost 0 bases, with 4 bases between them. As DNA, the CDR3 is TGTGCCAGCAGCTTGAACACTAACTATGGCTACACCTTC. The encoded protein is CASSLNTNYGYTF. Complete variable domain (other parts from reference TRBV5-5 and TRBJ1-2): DAGVTQSPTHLIKTRGQQVTLRCSPISGHKSVSWYQQVLGQGPQFIFQYYEKEERGRGNFPDRFSARQFPNYSSELNVNALLLGDSALYLCASSLNTNYGYTFGSGTRLTVV.

The V gene is TRBV30, the J gene TRBJ2-5; the D is unclear. The CDR3 is made up of 11 amino acids. Germline assignment: CDR1 GTSNPN and CDR2 SVGIG (reference sequence). V dropped 1 base and J dropped 0 bases, with 0 bases sitting between them. As DNA, the CDR3 is TGTGCCTGGAGTGACCAAGAGACCCAGTACTTC. This translates into CAWSDQETQYF. Variable domain in full (rest from reference TRBV30 and TRBJ2-5): SQTIHQWPATLVQPVGSPLSLECTVEGTSNPNLYWYRQAAGRGLQLLFYSVGIGQISSEVPQNLSASRPQDRQFILSSKKLLLSDSGFYLCAWSDQETQYFGPGTRLLVL.

The J gene is TRBJ1-4, the V gene TRBV5-6; TRBD1 matches at 10 bases. J gave up 5 bases and V 3 bases, and 4 bases lay outside the gene matches. The CDR3 runs 15 residues. Germline V lookup: CDR1 SGHDT, CDR2 YYEEEE. The CDR3: CASSSPGQGNEKLFF. The DNA for the CDR3 is TGTGCCAGCAGCTCGCCGGGACAGGGGAATGAAAAACTGTTTTTT.

This sequence joins TRBV30 and TRBJ2-1; D not certain. The CDR3 has 12 amino acids. V was clipped by 7 bases and J by 6 bases, with 13 bases between them. Germline values: CDR1 GTSNPN, CDR2 SVGIG (reference sequence). CDR3 DNA: TGTGCCTTCAAATTGGTACCCAATGAGCAGTTCTTC. Translated, it gives CAFKLVPNEQFF.

In its sample, this clone was seen once. The sample carries other DNA sequences with the same CDR3. This rearrangement joins TRBV6-5 to TRBJ1-3; D unresolved. CDR1 MNHEY and CDR2 SVGAGI come from the germline V gene. This CDR3 contains 13 residues. V dropped 4 bases and J dropped 1 base, with 5 bases sitting between them. The CDR3 spells CASSSISGNTIYF. The CDR3 coding sequence is TGTGCCAGCAGTTCGATATCTGGAAACACCATATATTTT.

The chain carries TRBV4-2 and TRBJ2-3; TRBD1 agrees at 9 bases. V gave up 1 base and J gave up 5 bases; unmatched junction bases: 7. CDR1 is LGHNA and CDR2 is YNFKEQ in the germline V gene. This CDR3 has 16 residues. The DNA of the CDR3 is TGTGCCAGCAGCCAAGCGATAACAGGGGGCCAAGATACGCAGTATTTT. Encoded protein: CASSQAITGGQDTQYF.

This clone is a singleton in its sample. The chain employs TRBV2 and TRBJ2-6; no definite D call. CDR3 size: 16 residues. V was clipped by 2 bases and J by 0 bases, with 8 bases between them. The germline V gene encodes CDR1 SNHLY and CDR2 FYNNEI. Here the CDR3 DNA reads TGTGCCAGCAGTGAAAGACCGGACTCTGGGGCCAACGTCCTGACTTTC. Its protein is CASSERPDSGANVLTF.

The chain couples TRBV27 to TRBJ2-5; no reliable D call. The CDR3 is 15 amino acids. The germline V and J ends were trimmed by 5 bases and 11 bases, with 24 bases remaining between them. Germline lookup yields CDR1 MNHEY and CDR2 SMNVEV (reference sequence). The CDR3 loop is CASSPNLMGKFKQYF. The CDR3 nucleotides are TGTGCCAGCAGTCCAAACCTCATGGGGAAGTTCAAGCAGTACTTC.

The chain links TRBV7-9 to TRBJ2-1, with unresolved D. The V gene's germline CDR1 is SEHNR and CDR2 FQNEAQ (reference sequence). V was clipped by 5 bases and J by 2 bases, with 7 bases between them. The CDR3 spans 13 residues. CDR3: CASSLPPYNEQFF. CDR3 bases: TGTGCCAGCAGCCTCCCTCCCTACAATGAGCAGTTCTTC.

This chain links TRBV2 with TRBJ2-1, with unresolved D. V lost 5 bases and J lost 7, with 6 bases in between. Germline CDR1 reads SNHLY; CDR2 reads FYNNEI. CDR3 length: 11 residues. The CDR3 loop reads CASSSINEQFF. As DNA, the CDR3 is TGTGCCAGCAGTTCGATAAATGAGCAGTTCTTC.

This clone came up once. CDR3 in amino acids: CASSLNRVGYNEQFF. The CDR3 coding sequence is TGTGCCAGCAGCTTAAACAGGGTCGGCTACAATGAGCAGTTCTTC. The V gene is TRBV7-8, the J gene TRBJ2-1; maybe TRBD1 (6 bases). V was trimmed by 2 bases and J by 3 bases, leaving 11 bases between them. The germline CDR1 and CDR2 sequences are SGHVS and FQNEAQ. The CDR3 consists of 15 residues.

The V gene is TRBV9, the J gene TRBJ1-1; D is unclear. V was shortened by 7 bases and J by 3 bases, with 10 bases between the two germline ends. Germline V lookup: CDR1 SGDLS, CDR2 YYNGEE. This CDR3 comprises 12 residues. DNA for the CDR3: TGTGCCAGCCGGGGTGGTGACACTGAAGCTTTCTTT. As protein: CASRGGDTEAFF.

V gene TRBV7-9 combines with J gene TRBJ2-7; 10 bases match TRBD1. Germline V lookup: CDR1 SEHNR, CDR2 FQNEAQ (reference sequence). The CDR3 consists of 14 residues. V was pared by 6 bases and J by 2 bases, with 4 bases of the junction left unmatched. The CDR3 is CASRTGTGAYEQYF. CDR3 bases: TGTGCCAGCAGAACCGGGACAGGGGCCTACGAGCAGTACTTC. The whole variable domain, remainder taken from reference TRBV7-9 and TRBJ2-7, is DTGVSQNPRHKITKRGQNVTFRCDPISEHNRLYWYRQTLGQGPEFLTYFQNEAQLEKSRLLSDRFSAERPKGSFSTLEIQRTEQGDSAMYLCASRTGTGAYEQYFGPGTRLTVT.

This chain links TRBV7-8 with TRBJ2-1; 13 positions match TRBD2. V shed 6 bases and J 11 bases; nucleotides not matched to a gene: 7. The germline CDR1 and CDR2 sequences are SGHVS and FQNEAQ. The CDR3 loop spans 14 amino acids. As DNA, the CDR3 is TGTGCCAGCAGACAGGGACTAGCGGGATTTCAGCAGTTCTTC. Translated: CASRQGLAGFQQFF.

This chain links TRBV5-1 with TRBJ2-3, with no clear D. The CDR3 is 14 residues long. V was shortened by 4 bases and J by 4 bases, with 13 bases between the two germline ends. Germline V gene sequence: CDR1 SGHRS, CDR2 YFSETQ. The CDR3: CASSPRVVADTQYF. The DNA for the CDR3 is TGCGCCAGCAGCCCACGGGTCGTCGCAGATACGCAGTATTTT.